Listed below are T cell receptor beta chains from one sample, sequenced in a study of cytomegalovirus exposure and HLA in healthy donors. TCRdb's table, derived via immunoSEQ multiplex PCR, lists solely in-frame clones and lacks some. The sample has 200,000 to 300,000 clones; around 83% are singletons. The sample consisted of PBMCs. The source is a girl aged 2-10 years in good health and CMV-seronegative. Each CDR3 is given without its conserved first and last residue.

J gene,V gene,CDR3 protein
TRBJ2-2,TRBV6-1,ASRGTSGSGLF
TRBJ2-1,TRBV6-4,ASSRSGSSYNEQF
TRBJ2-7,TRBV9,ASSAESLAATYEQY
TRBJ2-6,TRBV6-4,ASSYRDSTSGANVLT
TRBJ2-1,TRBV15,ATSRVVANGENEQF
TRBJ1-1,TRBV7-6,ASSFANRDSSEAF
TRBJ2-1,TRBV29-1,SVEAHGRVRDEQF
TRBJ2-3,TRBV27,ASRPLRDRKDTDTQY
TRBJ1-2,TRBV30,AWQGASGYT
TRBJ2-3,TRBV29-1,SVEVYRADTQY
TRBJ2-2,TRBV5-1,ASSLTTGGNTGELF
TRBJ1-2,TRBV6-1,ASSDNRVYGYT
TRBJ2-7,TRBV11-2,ASSLVGLAGAVSYEQY
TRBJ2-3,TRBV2,ASSDERGAIDTQY
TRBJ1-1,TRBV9,ASSVDAGSEAF
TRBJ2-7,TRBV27,ASGHTTGNSYEQY
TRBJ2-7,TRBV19,ASGAGAGYEQY
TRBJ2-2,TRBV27,ASSLRQGTGGELF
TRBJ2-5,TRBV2,ASSGQGQETQY
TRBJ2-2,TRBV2,ASTISPAGELF
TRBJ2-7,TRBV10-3,AISESGDNSYEQY
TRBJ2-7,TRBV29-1,SVRGGSYGQY
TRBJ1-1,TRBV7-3,ASSLRRIQGTEAF
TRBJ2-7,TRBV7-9,ASSQYKTSGGASYEQY
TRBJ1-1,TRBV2,ASITMTGAYTEAF
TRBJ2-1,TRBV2,ASSVSLAGSYNEQF
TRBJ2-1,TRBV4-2,ASSQESVGGLAYNEQF
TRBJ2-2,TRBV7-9,ASSGGQGNTGELF
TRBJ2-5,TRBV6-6,ASSRGLVGETQY
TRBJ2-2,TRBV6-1,ASTPGLAGAGELF
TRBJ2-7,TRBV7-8,ASSSGTSASYEQY
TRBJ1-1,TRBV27,ASRSTRTEAF
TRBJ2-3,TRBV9,ASSSQARTDTQY
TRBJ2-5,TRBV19,ASSMPGVQETQY
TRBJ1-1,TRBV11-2,ASSFGGDMNTEAF
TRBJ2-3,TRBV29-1,SVAGRVSDTQY
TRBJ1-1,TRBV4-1,ASSGKGAKAF
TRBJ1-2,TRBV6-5,ASLRPGQGLYGYT
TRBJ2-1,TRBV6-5,ASSRGSSYNEQF
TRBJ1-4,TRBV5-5,ASSLEGFNEKLF
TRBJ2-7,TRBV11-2,ASNSGGPYEQY
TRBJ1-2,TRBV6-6,AARKGQGAYGYT
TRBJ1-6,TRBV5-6,ASSLVANSPLH
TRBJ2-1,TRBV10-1,ASSAPGVYYNEQF
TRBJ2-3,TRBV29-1,SVGQVTDTQY
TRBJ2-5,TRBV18,ASSFWPQETQY
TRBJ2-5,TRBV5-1,ASRKQGPQETQY
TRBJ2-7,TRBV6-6,ASSIQGSYEQY
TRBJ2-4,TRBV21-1,ASSIRDIAKNIQY
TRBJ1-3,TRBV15,ATSRYRDGNTIY
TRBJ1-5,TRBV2,ASSEGLGQYSNQPQH
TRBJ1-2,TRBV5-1,ASSAGDRNYGYT
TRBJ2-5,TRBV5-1,ASSLGTGKETQY
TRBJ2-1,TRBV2,ASSESLAGVSEQF
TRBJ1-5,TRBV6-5,ASGRGGAWNQPQH
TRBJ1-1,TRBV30,AWSVGAGRAEAF
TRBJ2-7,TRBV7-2,ASSPLASFEQY
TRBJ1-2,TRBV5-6,ASSLGGLGYT
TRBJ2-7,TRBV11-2,ASSHISTGEYEQY
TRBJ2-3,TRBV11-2,ASSRTNSPTDTQY